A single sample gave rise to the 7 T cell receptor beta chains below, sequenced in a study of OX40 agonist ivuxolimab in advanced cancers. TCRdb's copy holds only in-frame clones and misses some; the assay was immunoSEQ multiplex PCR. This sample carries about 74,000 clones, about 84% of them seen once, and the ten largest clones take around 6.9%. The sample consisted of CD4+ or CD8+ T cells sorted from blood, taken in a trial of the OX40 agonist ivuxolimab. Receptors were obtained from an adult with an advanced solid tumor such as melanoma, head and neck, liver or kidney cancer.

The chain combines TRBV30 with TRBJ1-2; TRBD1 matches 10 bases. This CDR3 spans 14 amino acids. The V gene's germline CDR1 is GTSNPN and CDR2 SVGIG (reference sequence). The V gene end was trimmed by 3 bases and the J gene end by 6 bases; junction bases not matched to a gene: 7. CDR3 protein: CAWSFRQGADGYTF. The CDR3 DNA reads TGTGCCTGGAGCTTCAGACAGGGGGCAGATGGCTACACCTTC.

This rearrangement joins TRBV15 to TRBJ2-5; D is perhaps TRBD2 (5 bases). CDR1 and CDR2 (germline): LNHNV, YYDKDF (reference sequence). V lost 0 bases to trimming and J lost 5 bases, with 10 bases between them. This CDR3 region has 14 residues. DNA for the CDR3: TGTGCCACCAGCAGAGATCGAGGGATCGAGACCCAGTACTTC. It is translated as CATSRDRGIETQYF.

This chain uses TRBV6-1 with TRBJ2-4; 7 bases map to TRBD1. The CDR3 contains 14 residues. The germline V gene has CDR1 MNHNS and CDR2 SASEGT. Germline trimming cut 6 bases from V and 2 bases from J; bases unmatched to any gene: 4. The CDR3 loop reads CASRTGSTKNIQYF. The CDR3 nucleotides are TGTGCCAGCAGGACAGGGTCAACCAAAAACATTCAGTACTTC.

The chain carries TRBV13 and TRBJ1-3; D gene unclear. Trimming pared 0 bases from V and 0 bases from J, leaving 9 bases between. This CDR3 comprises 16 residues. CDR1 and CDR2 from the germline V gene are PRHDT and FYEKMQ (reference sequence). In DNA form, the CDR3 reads TGTGCCAGCAGCTTAGGACCAGGCACCTCTGGAAACACCATATATTTT. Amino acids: CASSLGPGTSGNTIYF.

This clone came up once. The CDR3 coding sequence is TGTGCCAGCAGCTTAGTCTCCCGGGGAGAGACCCAGTACTTC. Protein: CASSLVSRGETQYF. The genes are TRBV7-2 and TRBJ2-5, with D possibly being TRBD2 (5 bases). CDR1 is SGHTA, CDR2 FQGNSA, per germline. This CDR3 is 14 amino acids long. V dropped 1 base and J dropped 4 bases, with 10 bases sitting between them. The full variable domain, rest sourced from reference TRBV7-2 and TRBJ2-5, is GAGVSQSPSNKVTEKGKDVELRCDPISGHTALYWYRQSLGQGLEFLIYFQGNSAPDKSGLPSDRFSAERTGGSVSTLTIQRTQQEDSAVYLCASSLVSRGETQYFGPGTRLLVL.

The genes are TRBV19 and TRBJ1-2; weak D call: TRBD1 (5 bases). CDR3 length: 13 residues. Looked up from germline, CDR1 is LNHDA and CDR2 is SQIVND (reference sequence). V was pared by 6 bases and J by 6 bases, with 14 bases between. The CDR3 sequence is CASSPRVSHGYTF. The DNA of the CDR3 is TGTGCCAGTAGCCCCAGGGTATCTCATGGCTACACCTTC. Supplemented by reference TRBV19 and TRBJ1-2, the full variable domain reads DGGITQSPKYLFRKEGQNVTLSCEQNLNHDAMYWYRQDPGQGLRLIYYSQIVNDFQKGDIAEGYSVSREKKESFPLTVTSAQKNPTAFYLCASSPRVSHGYTFGSGTRLTVV.

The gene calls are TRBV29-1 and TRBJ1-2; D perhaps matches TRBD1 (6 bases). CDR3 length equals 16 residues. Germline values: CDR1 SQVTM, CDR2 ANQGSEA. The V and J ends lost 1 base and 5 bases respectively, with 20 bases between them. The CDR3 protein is CSVEAGGSWQGYGYTF. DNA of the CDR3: TGCAGCGTTGAAGCCGGGGGCAGTTGGCAGGGGTATGGCTACACCTTC.